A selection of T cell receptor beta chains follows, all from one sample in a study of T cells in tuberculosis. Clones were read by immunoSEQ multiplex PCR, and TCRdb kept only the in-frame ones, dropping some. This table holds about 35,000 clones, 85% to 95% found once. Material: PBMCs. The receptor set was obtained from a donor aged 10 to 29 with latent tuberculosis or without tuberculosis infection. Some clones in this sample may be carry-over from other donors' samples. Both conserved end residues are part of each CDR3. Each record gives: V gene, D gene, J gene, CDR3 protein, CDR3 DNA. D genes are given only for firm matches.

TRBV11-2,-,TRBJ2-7,CASSLENFYEQYF,TGTGCCAGCAGCTTAGAAAACTTCTACGAGCAGTACTTC
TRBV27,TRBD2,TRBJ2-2,CASSLSSGGAATGELFF,TGTGCCAGCAGTTTATCGAGCGGGGGGGCCGCGACCGGGGAGCTGTTTTTT
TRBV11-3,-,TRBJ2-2,CASSPSVGELFF,TGTGCCAGCAGCCCCTCCGTGGGGGAGCTGTTTTTT
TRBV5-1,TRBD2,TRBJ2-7,CASSSSSGSFYEQYF,TGCGCCAGCAGCTCATCTAGCGGGAGTTTTTACGAGCAGTACTTC
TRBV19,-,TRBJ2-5,CASSIYGGKETQYF,TGTGCCAGTAGTATTTATGGCGGGAAGGAGACCCAGTACTTC
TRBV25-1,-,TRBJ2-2,CASSESIGSTGELFF,TGTGCCAGCAGTGAATCAATCGGGAGCACCGGGGAGCTGTTTTTT
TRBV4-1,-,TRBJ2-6,CASSTISGANVLTF,TGCGCCAGCAGTACTATCTCTGGGGCCAACGTCCTGACTTTC
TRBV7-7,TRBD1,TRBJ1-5,CASIQSRTGALQPQHF,TGTGCCAGCATCCAAAGCAGGACAGGGGCCCTTCAGCCCCAGCATTTT
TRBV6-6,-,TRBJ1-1,CAIKGVANTEAFF,TGTGCCATCAAGGGGGTAGCGAACACTGAAGCTTTCTTT
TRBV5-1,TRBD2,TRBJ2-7,CASSPGGDNYEQYF,TGCGCCAGCAGCCCGGGGGGAGACAACTACGAGCAGTACTTC
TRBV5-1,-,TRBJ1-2,CASSSGNFGYGYTF,TGCGCCAGCAGCTCCGGGAATTTTGGCTATGGCTACACCTTC
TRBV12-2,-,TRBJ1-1,CASRLTGGKGTEAFF,TGTGCAAGTCGCTTAACAGGGGGCAAGGGCACTGAAGCTTTCTTT
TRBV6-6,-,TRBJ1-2,CASSLQGREGYTF,TGTGCCAGCAGTTTACAGGGAAGGGAGGGCTACACCTTC
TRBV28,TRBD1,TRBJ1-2,CASSLQGGFNYGYTF,TGTGCCAGCAGTTTACAGGGGGGTTTTAACTATGGCTACACCTTC
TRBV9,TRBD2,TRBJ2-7,CASSPVGSGGYEQYF,TGTGCCAGCAGCCCCGTCGGTAGCGGGGGTTACGAGCAGTACTTC
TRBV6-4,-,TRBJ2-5,CASSDSVQRRFQETQYF,TGTGCCAGCAGTGACTCTGTACAGAGACGATTCCAAGAGACCCAGTACTTC
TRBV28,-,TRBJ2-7,CASSFDFSYEQYF,TGTGCCAGCAGTTTTGACTTCTCCTACGAGCAGTACTTC
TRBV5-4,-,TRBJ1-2,CASSLQGGYGYTF,TGTGCCAGCAGCTTGCAGGGCGGCTATGGCTACACCTTC
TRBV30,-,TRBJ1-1,CAWSSQGNTEAFF,TGTGCCTGGAGTAGCCAGGGGAACACTGAAGCTTTCTTT
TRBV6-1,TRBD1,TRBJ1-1,CASSGTRQGANTEAFF,TGTGCCAGCAGTGGGACCCGACAGGGGGCAAACACTGAAGCTTTCTTT
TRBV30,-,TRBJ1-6,CASERGDSPLHF,TGTGCCTCGGAACGGGGGGATTCACCCCTCCACTTT
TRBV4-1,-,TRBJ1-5,CASSQVVNQPQHF,TGCGCCAGCAGCCAAGTAGTCAATCAGCCCCAGCATTTT
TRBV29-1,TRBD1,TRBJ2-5,CSVSGDRAHVYQETQYF,TGCAGCGTCTCCGGAGACAGGGCTCACGTATACCAAGAGACCCAGTACTTC
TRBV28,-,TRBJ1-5,CASRTWQLGPQPQHF,TGTGCCAGCAGGACGTGGCAGCTGGGGCCCCAGCCCCAGCATTTT
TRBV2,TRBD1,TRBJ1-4,CASSEEDRESGLYRTNEKLFF,TGTGCCAGCAGTGAAGAAGACAGGGAATCAGGGCTGTATCGGACTAATGAAAAACTGTTTTTT